The 23 T cell receptor beta chains given below trace back to one sample, sequenced in a study of blood T cell repertoires in COVID-19 (TCRdb year 2020). To prepare the library, the immunoSEQ multiplex PCR assay was applied. The table comes from immuneACCESS by way of TCRdb, which keeps in-frame sequences with V and J called. Part of the clones is missing from these tables; in studies checked, under half for an unresolved V gene and the rest for unknown reasons. In all, the sample holds about 150,000 clones, and over 80% of those were seen once. The ten largest clones capture around 6.1% of the sample. The source material was peripheral blood. These receptors all stem from a man older than 75 with acute or convalescent COVID-19.

The chain couples TRBV19 to TRBJ2-3, with 9 bases fitting TRBD1. V dropped 9 bases and J dropped 3; count of bases not matched to a gene: 4. This CDR3 is built from 13 residues. Looked up from germline, CDR1 is LNHDA and CDR2 is SQIVND (reference sequence). CDR3 sequence: CASRDRDTDTQYF. The CDR3 nucleotides are TGTGCCAGCCGGGACAGGGATACAGATACGCAGTATTTT.

CDR3 nucleotide sequence: TGTGCCAGTAGTACTCAAGAGGCTTGGGCAACTAATGAAAAACTGTTTTTT. Translating it yields CASSTQEAWATNEKLFF. The V gene is TRBV19, the J gene TRBJ1-4; D is unclear. V was clipped by 4 bases and J by 0 bases, with 15 bases between them. Germline V lookup: CDR1 LNHDA, CDR2 SQIVND (reference sequence). The CDR3 loop spans 17 amino acids.

This clone was seen only once. The chain combines TRBV11-1 with TRBJ2-7; 11 bases map to TRBD2. The germline V gene encodes CDR1 SGHAT and CDR2 FQDESV (reference sequence). The V and J ends lost 4 bases and 3 bases, in that order; junction bases with no gene match: 5. The CDR3 totals 15 residues. The CDR3: CASSYLAGGNYEQYF. The CDR3 DNA reads as TGTGCCAGCAGCTACCTAGCGGGAGGAAACTACGAGCAGTACTTC.

The rearrangement uses TRBV10-3 and TRBJ2-3; 9 bases are a match to TRBD2. The germline V gene has CDR1 ENHRY and CDR2 SYGVKD. The trim removed 8 bases at V and 1 base at J, leaving 4 bases unmatched. This CDR3 region has 14 residues. CDR3 bases: TGTGCCATCGGGCCTAGCGGGGGCACAGATACGCAGTATTTT. This encodes CAIGPSGGTDTQYF.

This chain joins TRBV18 and TRBJ2-5; 8 bases are a match to TRBD1. The length of the CDR3 is 17 residues. Germline CDR1 and CDR2: KGHSH and LQKENI. The trim removed 3 bases at V and 2 bases at J, leaving 11 bases unmatched. The chain's CDR3 is CASSPLPQGGGQETQYF. The DNA for the CDR3 is TGTGCCAGCTCACCGCTTCCACAGGGGGGAGGTCAAGAGACCCAGTACTTC.

The chain is built from TRBV28 and TRBJ1-4; D call uncertain. Germline CDR1 reads MDHEN; CDR2 reads SYDVKM. The CDR3 is 14 residues long. V was trimmed by 3 bases and J by 0 bases, leaving 5 bases between them. This chain's CDR3 is CASSLAATNEKLFF. As DNA, the CDR3 is TGTGCCAGCAGTTTGGCAGCAACTAATGAAAAACTGTTTTTT.

The chain couples TRBV2 to TRBJ2-1; 8 nucleotides agree with TRBD2. V lost 5 bases to trimming and J lost 4 bases; unmatched junction nucleotides: 7. Germline CDR1 and CDR2: SNHLY and FYNNEI. The CDR3 length is 15 residues. The CDR3 DNA follows: TGTGCCAGCAGTTTAACTAGCGGATATTACAATGAGCAGTTCTTC. It encodes CASSLTSGYYNEQFF.

The chain employs TRBV24-1 and TRBJ1-5; 8 nucleotides agree with TRBD1. V was pared by 3 bases and J by 5 bases, with 2 bases of the junction left unmatched. Germline CDR1 reads KGHDR; CDR2 reads SFDVKD. CDR3 size: 14 residues. In nucleotides, the CDR3 is TGTGCCACCAGTGATACGGACAGGGATCAGCCCCAGCATTTT. This sequence encodes CATSDTDRDQPQHF.

The V and J genes are TRBV7-2 and TRBJ2-3; a possible D gene is TRBD1 (6 bases). CDR1 SGHTA and CDR2 FQGNSA come from the germline V gene. CDR3 size: 15 residues. V was shortened by 3 bases and J by 1 base, with 11 bases between the two germline ends. The CDR3 sequence is CASSFLQGGTDTQYF. The DNA of the CDR3 is TGTGCCAGCAGCTTCTTACAGGGTGGCACAGATACGCAGTATTTT.

The V call is TRBV6-1, the J call TRBJ2-7; 7 positions agree with TRBD1. This CDR3 is built from 16 residues. J gave up 1 base and V 4 bases, and 10 bases lay outside the gene matches. From germline, CDR1 is MNHNS and CDR2 SASEGT. Here the CDR3 reads CASSGARTGGSYEQYF. The CDR3 nucleotides read TGTGCCAGCAGTGGAGCCAGGACAGGAGGTTCCTACGAGCAGTACTTC.

The chain combines TRBV5-8 with TRBJ2-5; TRBD2 might be the D (6 bases). Germline loops: CDR1 SGHTS, CDR2 YDEGEE. V was trimmed by 6 bases and J by 4 bases, leaving 13 bases between them. The CDR3 runs 13 residues. CDR3 region: CASTRELRETQYF. CDR3 nucleotide sequence: TGTGCCAGCACCCGGGAGCTTAGAGAGACCCAGTACTTC.

This clone was recorded a few times. The CDR3 nucleotides are TGTGCCATCCGCGACTACAATAACAATGAGCAGTTCTTC. Encoded protein: CAIRDYNNNEQFF. The rearrangement joins TRBV10-3 to TRBJ2-1, with D perhaps matching TRBD2 (5 bases). Looked up from germline, CDR1 is ENHRY and CDR2 is SYGVKD. Trimming took off 8 bases at V and 5 bases at J, with 13 bases between the two ends. The CDR3 is 13 residues long.

This clone was counted only a few times. The chain uses TRBV2 and TRBJ1-3; 10 bases map to TRBD1. With V trimmed by 8 bases and J by 4 bases, 14 bases remained unmatched. CDR1 is SNHLY, CDR2 FYNNEI, per germline. The CDR3 runs 17 residues. The CDR3 nucleotides are TGTGCCAGCTCGGGACAGGGGATTGAGGCATCGGGAAACACCATATATTTT. Amino acids: CASSGQGIEASGNTIYF.

This clone has a single count. The chain carries TRBV5-1 and TRBJ1-1; possibly TRBD1 for D (5 bases). CDR1 SGHRS and CDR2 YFSETQ come from the germline V gene. V was clipped by 0 bases and J by 1 base, with 16 bases between them. The CDR3 has 17 amino acids. In nucleotides, the CDR3 is TGCGCCAGCAGCTTGGGGCAGGGCCGTTTTTCGAACACTGAAGCTTTCTTT. Residues: CASSLGQGRFSNTEAFF.

This clone was counted a few times. The rearrangement joins TRBV3-1 (or the pseudogene TRBV3-2) to TRBJ1-6; no firm D call. CDR1 LGHDT and CDR2 YNNKEL come from the germline V gene (reference sequence). The CDR3 has 17 residues. Trimming took off 0 bases at V and 0 bases at J, with 9 bases between the two ends. The CDR3 DNA reads TGTGCCAGCAGCCAAGAAACGTCGAGCTCCTATAATTCACCCCTCCACTTT. Residues: CASSQETSSSYNSPLHF.

To note about this clone: The junction departs from the called germline gene at one end, perhaps through a read error. This chain uses TRBV7-8 with TRBJ2-7, with TRBD1 matching 10 bases. The CDR3 is made up of 13 amino acids. Germline loops: CDR1 SGHVS, CDR2 FQNEAQ. The CDR3 nucleotides read TGTGCCAGCAGCACCGACAGGGGGCACGAGCAGTGCTTC. Its translation is CASSTDRGHEQCF.

The J gene is TRBJ1-1, the V gene TRBV5-3; TRBD1 agrees at 8 bases. TRBV5-3 is classed as an ORF, of uncertain function. Trimming removed 5 bases from V and 5 bases from J; junction bases left unmatched: 17. The CDR3 consists of 17 residues. The CDR3 protein is CARSRRTGRRGGTEAFF. Here the CDR3 DNA reads TGTGCCAGAAGTCGAAGGACAGGGCGTAGAGGAGGGACTGAAGCTTTCTTT.

The count of this clone is one. The rearrangement uses TRBV5-4 and TRBJ1-6, with 7 bases that match TRBD1. The CDR3 covers 14 residues. CDR1 SGHNT and CDR2 YYREEE come from the germline V gene (reference sequence). J lost 9 bases, V lost 5 bases, and 8 bases had no gene match. Here the CDR3 DNA reads TGTGCCAGCAGAGGTGAGGGGGCCGGTTCACCCCTCCACTTT. It yields the protein CASRGEGAGSPLHF.

This clone has more than one count but fewer than ten. This chain joins TRBV7-9 and TRBJ2-5, with D possibly TRBD2 on 6 matching bases. The V gene's germline CDR1 is SEHNR and CDR2 FQNEAQ (reference sequence). The CDR3 extends over 15 amino acids. Trimming stripped 3 bases from V and 3 bases from J, with 14 bases between. CDR3 sequence (DNA): TGTGCCAGCAGCTTCGACGGCGGGAATAAAGAGACCCAGTACTTC. Its protein is CASSFDGGNKETQYF.

CDR3: CASRFLPGSGHCNEQFF. CDR3 bases: TGTGCAAGTCGCTTCCTTCCGGGATCGGGCCATTGTAATGAGCAGTTCTTC. The J gene is TRBJ2-1, the V gene TRBV12-2; TRBD2 is the table's D call, not checked against the DNA. TRBV12-2 constitutes a pseudogene. CDR3 length: 17 residues.

This clone was observed a single time. The gene calls are TRBV5-4 and TRBJ2-1; 8 bases agree with TRBD1. V shed 3 bases, J shed 8 bases, and the junction held 7 bases outside the gene matches. Germline CDR1 SGHNT, CDR2 YYREEE (reference sequence). The length of the CDR3 is 14 residues. CDR3 amino acids: CASSSPDRVDEQFF. DNA for the CDR3: TGTGCCAGCAGCTCCCCGGACAGGGTAGATGAGCAGTTCTTC.

The chain recombines TRBV7-8 with TRBJ2-7; TRBD2 is a possible D gene (6 bases). Per germline, CDR1 SGHVS and CDR2 FQNEAQ. The V gene lost 4 bases and the J gene lost 2 bases, with 15 bases spanning the gap. The CDR3 contains 15 residues. The CDR3 bases are TGTGCCAGCAGCTCGTCCGACGGGGGAACCTACGAGCAGTACTTC. Translated: CASSSSDGGTYEQYF.

The chain combines TRBV5-1 with TRBJ2-1; D is uncertain. Germline V lookup: CDR1 SGHRS, CDR2 YFSETQ. With 2 bases removed from V and 6 bases from J, the gap between germline ends came to 6 bases. This CDR3 comprises 12 residues. In DNA form, the CDR3 reads TGCGCCAGCAGCTTAATCGGCAATGAGCAGTTCTTC. Translating it yields CASSLIGNEQFF.